This T cell receptor beta chain was recovered during a study of cytomegalovirus exposure and HLA in healthy donors. Per germline, CDR1 ENHRY and CDR2 SYGVKD. The CDR3 extends over 16 amino acids. V lost 9 bases and J lost 0, with 20 bases in between. The primer mix had 60 Vbeta and 13 Jbeta primers. Method: immunoSEQ multiplex PCR; TCRdb's copy keeps in-frame clones and lacks some. Of 240,000 or so clones detected, roughly 82% appear once; the ten largest clones hold more than 5%. The study's findings and limits: Later on, an analysis found that several of the most significant clusters appeared to be linked to common viral pathogens, which included parvovirus B19.

Of note for this clone: Antigen: not known.

The J gene is TRBJ1-1, the V gene TRBV10-3; weak D call: TRBD1 (5 bases). Sequencing was performed on PBMCs. The receptor comes from a woman between 40 and 50 years old in good health and CMV-seropositive. CDR3 protein: CAITSGQGLMNTEAFF. DNA for the CDR3: TGTGCCATTACGTCGGGGCAGGGACTTATGAACACTGAAGCTTTCTTT.